This TCR beta chain was retrieved from a study of T cells in tuberculosis. Study-wide points: Smaller distances to GMM-specific TCRs suggested their expansion in active tuberculosis. Using the GMM-specific repertoire gave approximately 89% accuracy versus roughly 70% with motifs.

With respect to this clone: The target antigen is unknown.

The method was immunoSEQ multiplex PCR; TCRdb's version includes in-frame clones alone and lacks a portion of them. This sample has around 30,000 clones, with approximately 93% found just once. The sample consisted of PBMCs. This TCR derives from a donor between 10 and 29 years old with latent tuberculosis or without tuberculosis infection.

The DNA of the CDR3 is TGTGCCAGTAGCAGATTAACCCTACAGGGGATCTATGGCTACACCTTC. Translating it yields CASSRLTLQGIYGYTF. This rearrangement joins TRBV19 to TRBJ1-2, with 7 bases lining up with TRBD1. From germline, CDR1 is LNHDA and CDR2 SQIVND (reference sequence). The CDR3 extends over 16 amino acids. V was pared by 6 bases and J by 4 bases, with 14 bases of the junction left unmatched.